The rows below give T cell receptor beta chains drawn from one sample of a study of blood T cell repertoires in COVID-19. Profiling relied on immunoSEQ multiplex PCR, and the TCRdb table lists in-frame clones only, not all of them. The sample carries about 67,000 clones, over 70% recorded once. Sample: peripheral blood. These receptor sequences come from a man aged 50-60 years with active COVID-19. Each CDR3 is given without its conserved first and last residue. A D gene is named only where the DNA matches it firmly.

D,V,J,CDR3
TRBD1,TRBV2,TRBJ2-7,ASAGQGKPYEQY
TRBD2,TRBV7-2,TRBJ2-7,ASSGWTSGTYEQY
.,TRBV18,TRBJ2-3,ASSPLRTGSTDTQY
.,TRBV4-2,TRBJ2-1,ASSQDPSSDWGF
.,TRBV10-1,TRBJ2-7,ASSESIMGGAYEQY
TRBD1,TRBV29-1,TRBJ2-1,SAHIGQGRHNEQF
.,TRBV11-3,TRBJ2-3,ASSTSYGDTQY
.,TRBV15,TRBJ2-4,ATSRDHRGTQRAAKNIQY
TRBD1,TRBV5-4,TRBJ1-5,ASSTGVQGPQH
.,TRBV28,TRBJ2-2,ASSIPRVWNTGELF
.,TRBV27,TRBJ2-2,ASRRQTSGELF
TRBD2,TRBV4-2,TRBJ2-3,ASSQGGRLAGVQVSSTDTQY
.,TRBV6-6,TRBJ2-3,ASSYSRRDTDTQY
TRBD2,TRBV28,TRBJ2-3,ASSSSGVLTDTQY